This T cell receptor beta chain was found in a study of blood T cell repertoires in COVID-19 (TCRdb year 2020). Study-wide context: Samples from collaborators originated in the United States, Italy and Spain and spanned both the acute and convalescent phases of COVID-19. A freely available public database, intended as a resource for researchers studying the immune response to SARS-CoV-2, is where the repertoires were released. A de-identified subject ID, COVID-19 status, age in years and sex were almost always included in the sample metadata. Subjects who had been exposed to COVID-19, were actively infected with it, or had recovered from it provided the deeply sampled blood TCRbeta repertoires that made up the dataset. The samples were drawn from two sources: the first 160 participants of the ongoing ImmuneRACE study, and some 1,300 subjects contributed by 6 global collaborators. HLA class I and class II types, where available, came from metadata supplied by the sample provider rather than from assay-based typing. The material from the prospective study consisted of cDNA or gDNA derived from T cells, B-cell-depleted T cells, or PBMCs. Results and caveats for the whole study, not just this receptor: Clinical and demographic metadata were provided uncurated, with the amount varying by source and participant.

On this clone itself: What this receptor recognizes is not known. No much larger clone exists at a distance of one base, and base qualities are not known.

In Seattle, one collaborating source enrolled patients while the infection was active and tracked those patients longitudinally over the course of disease. Each collaborating institution followed its own protocols to collect whole blood in K2EDTA tubes. For TCRbeta analysis, collaborators shipped samples in one of three forms: frozen whole blood, isolated PBMCs, or DNA extracted from either of those sample types. The CDR3 holds 14 amino acids from the cysteine to the phenylalanine. The retained sequence is limited to the CDR3, 42 bases, with the frame set at the first base. Deletion took 0 bases off V and 8 bases off J, with a span of 10 bases between the germline ends. CDR1 and CDR2, per the germline V gene (reference sequence), are MNHEY and SMNVEV. TCRbeta CDR3 regions were amplified from genomic DNA by means of the immunoSEQ Assay, a bias-controlled multiplex PCR. The original pipeline was this. Nucleated cell counts per sample were estimated from amplification of reference gene primers within the assay. Sequence reads were collapsed and filtered to measure the absolute abundance of every unique TCRbeta CDR3 rearrangement. For each sample, productive Simpson clonality was calculated by taking the square root of Simpson's diversity index across productive rearrangements. TCRdb mirrors the immuneACCESS table, restricted to in-frame sequences. Some clones are absent from its copies; in checked studies, under half trace to an unresolved V gene, and the reason for the others is unknown. V and J calls plus clone size are reproduced from that table; the DNA served to infer D and trimming. For this sample the table gives 250,000 to 300,000 clones, of which around nine tenths were detected only once. The ten largest clones capture approximately 5.1% of the sample.

The chain is encoded by TRBV27 joined to TRBJ1-4; the D gene cannot be named for sure. The clonotype was recovered from a woman aged 60 to 75 with COVID-19, enrolled during active disease. Material: peripheral blood. The CDR3 has the sequence CASSLSREGEKLFF. The DNA is as follows: TGTGCCAGCAGTTTATCGAGGGAAGGAGAAAAACTGTTTTTT.